This T cell receptor (beta chain) was documented in a study of shared clonotypes between healthy human individuals. General study findings and limits: Estimated richness was generally greater in naive than memory subsets.

Trimming cost V 3 bases and J 2 bases, with 10 bases left between them. The CDR3 is made up of 14 amino acids. Germline assignment: CDR1 MGHDK and CDR2 SYGVNS. This table comes from immunoSEQ multiplex PCR, and its TCRdb copy is limited to in-frame clones, with some not included. The sample contains millions of clones, more than 80% of which appear only once. On this clone itself: Its target is unknown.

The chain joins TRBV25-1 to TRBJ2-5; perhaps D is TRBD1 or TRBD2 (5 bases each). Sequenced material: naive CD4+ T cells sorted from blood. Sample subset: CD45RA+ positively selected. The clonotype originates from a man younger than 35 in good health. As DNA, the CDR3 is TGTGCCAGCAGTGACCCGGGACCTCAAGAGACCCAGTACTTC. As protein: CASSDPGPQETQYF.